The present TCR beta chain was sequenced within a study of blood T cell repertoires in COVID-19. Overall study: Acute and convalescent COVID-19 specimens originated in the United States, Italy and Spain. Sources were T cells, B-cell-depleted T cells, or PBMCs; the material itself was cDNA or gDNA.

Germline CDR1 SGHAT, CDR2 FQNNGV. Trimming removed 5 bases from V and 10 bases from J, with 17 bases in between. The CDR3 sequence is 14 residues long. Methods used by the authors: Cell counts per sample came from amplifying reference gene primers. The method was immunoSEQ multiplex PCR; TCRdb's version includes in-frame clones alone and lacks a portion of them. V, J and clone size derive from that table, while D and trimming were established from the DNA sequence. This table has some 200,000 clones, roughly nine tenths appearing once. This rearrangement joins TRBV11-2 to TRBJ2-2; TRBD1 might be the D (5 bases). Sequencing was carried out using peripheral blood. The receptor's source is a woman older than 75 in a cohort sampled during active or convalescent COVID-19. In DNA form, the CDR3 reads TGTGCCAGCAGCCGTGACAGCGACGCGATGGAGCTGTTTTTT. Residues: CASSRDSDAMELFF.